This T cell receptor (beta chain) was documented in a study of T cells in Graves' hyperthyroidism and ophthalmopathy. Study-wide findings and caveats: A model of 13 V-J pairs discriminated ophthalmopathy from stable hyperthyroidism. The model forecast ophthalmopathy, anticipating it by a median around 6.9 months before onset. Most thyroid clonotypes that were expanded above 0.001 also turned up in blood.

The CDR3 runs 15 residues. Germline CDR1 DFQATT, CDR2 SNEGSKA (reference sequence). V gave up 4 bases and J gave up 5 bases; unmatched junction bases: 6. As for this clonotype: The antigen is undetermined.

It was RNA transcripts that yielded the amplified TCR beta CDR3 regions. RT-PCR in the first round (using the HTBI primer set) targeted the TCR CDR3. One entry per CDR3 protein, called by TCRdb with MiXCR from the multiplex PCR reads. Of about 380,000 distinct CDR3 sequences listed, 14% are singletons. The genes are TRBV20-1 and TRBJ2-5; 14 bases match TRBD2. The sequence derives from an older woman with Graves' hyperthyroidism. The sequenced sample consisted of blood. Here the CDR3 reads CSAKTSGRATETQYF. The CDR3 DNA reads TGCAGTGCTAAGACTAGCGGGAGGGCCACGGAGACCCAGTACTTC.